This T cell receptor (beta chain) was recorded in a study of blood T cell repertoires in COVID-19. Study at large: The analysed material was cDNA or gDNA that came from T cells, B-cell-depleted T cells, or PBMCs.

Sequencing was performed with immunoSEQ multiplex PCR; in TCRdb, only in-frame clones are kept and a portion is missing. The sample comprises tens of thousands of clones, 86% of which are singletons, and approximately 11% rests with the top ten. CDR1 is SGHAT, CDR2 FQNNGV, per germline. This CDR3 is 15 amino acids long. V lost 2 bases and J lost 6, with 17 bases in between. This clonotype originated in a man between 70 and 80 years old with active or convalescent COVID-19. Sequences were obtained from peripheral blood. The rearrangement joins TRBV11-2 to TRBJ2-7, with TRBD1 as a possible D gene (6 bases). CDR3 DNA sequence: TGTGCCAGCAGCTTATTTGGCGGCCGAGGGGGCGAGCAGTACTTC. Protein product: CASSLFGGRGGEQYF.